Given below is one TCR beta chain in context. Its target is unknown. This sample was taken from a study of shared clonotypes between healthy human individuals. The CDR3 has 16 amino acids. V shed 5 bases and J shed 1 base, with 15 bases lying between them. CDR1 and CDR2 from the germline V gene are SEHNR and FQNEAQ (reference sequence). Naive CD8 cells lacked CD45RO and underwent positive selection for CCR7, leaving out terminally differentiated effector memory CD45RA+ cells. Measured with immunoSEQ multiplex PCR; TCRdb has only the in-frame clones, and not every one. The sample has about 2.2 million clones, approximately 94% seen once. General study results and limits: Investigators expected sequencing depth to affect clonotype sharing among donors. Sequencing of the sorted subsets was shown by rarefaction to be incomplete despite large depth. Against clonotypes common to all four donors, non-shared ones had lower generation probabilities.

The sequence was obtained from a man aged 18 to 29 in good health. Some clones in this sample may be carry-over from other donors' samples. The chain recombines TRBV7-9 with TRBJ2-1, with D possibly TRBD1 on 5 matching bases. Material: naive CD8+ T cells from PBMCs. This chain's CDR3 is CASSLPLQGSYNEQFF. The CDR3 nucleotides read TGTGCCAGCAGCCTCCCCCTGCAGGGTTCCTACAATGAGCAGTTCTTC. Based on the CDR3 plus reference TRBV7-9 and TRBJ2-1, the full variable domain is DTGVSQNPRHKITKRGQNVTFRCDPISEHNRLYWYRQTLGQGPEFLTYFQNEAQLEKSRLLSDRFSAERPKGSFSTLEIQRTEQGDSAMYLCASSLPLQGSYNEQFFGPGTRLTVL.